Listed below are T cell receptor beta chains from one sample, sequenced in a study of T cell repertoires in cytomegalovirus infection. Each CDR3 protein is one row after TCRdb ran MiXCR on the reads. The sample contains fewer than 400,000 distinct CDR3 sequences, around 18% of which appear only once. Sequencing was performed on PBMCs. Source of these receptors: a human donor in good health (CMV status not recorded). Some clones in this sample may be carry-over from other donors' samples. The CDR3 runs from the conserved cysteine through the conserved F or W. The D gene is left open where the match is weak. Only part of the rows carry a size: once, few, many, or a class if the clone is expanded.

>TRBV2|once|TRBD1|TRBJ1-3
CASLPDRGNTIYF
TGTGCCAGCCTCCCGGACAGGGGAAACACCATATATTTT
>TRBV10-3|NA|NA|TRBJ2-3
CASSENPTDTQYF
TGTGCCAGCAGTGAGAACCCCACAGATACGCAGTATTTT
>TRBV7-2|many|NA|TRBJ2-4
CASSLGAANIQYF
TGTGCCAGCAGCTTAGGAGCGGCAAACATTCAGTACTTC
>TRBV7-2|few|NA|TRBJ2-7
CASSLGVGPYEQYF
TGTGCCAGCAGCTTAGGGGTGGGACCCTACGAGCAGTACTTC
>TRBV10-3|NA|TRBD2|TRBJ2-7
CAINGDSGGTTYEQYF
TGTGCCATCAATGGCGATAGCGGGGGGACGACCTACGAGCAGTACTTC
>TRBV4-1|few|NA|TRBJ1-4
CASAGTENEKLFF
TGCGCCAGCGCGGGGACTGAGAATGAAAAACTGTTTTTT
>TRBV4-3|NA|NA|TRBJ2-1
CASSQGRGDEQFF
TGCGCCAGCAGCCAAGGTCGCGGGGATGAGCAGTTCTTC
>TRBV7-8|many|TRBD2|TRBJ2-5
CASKLWEGREETQYF
TGTGCCAGCAAACTATGGGAGGGGAGGGAAGAGACCCAGTACTTC
>TRBV7-2|many|NA|TRBJ1-6
CASSLQTVDNSPLHF
TGTGCCAGCAGCTTGCAGACGGTAGATAATTCACCCCTCCACTTT
>TRBV7-2|many|NA|TRBJ2-7
CASSPSHRVEQYF
TGTGCCAGCAGCCCGTCTCACAGGGTCGAGCAGTACTTC
>TRBV7-8|many|TRBD1|TRBJ2-7
CASSRTGDRNEQYF
TGTGCCAGCAGCCGGACAGGGGATCGAAACGAGCAGTACTTC
>TRBV9|NA|TRBD1|TRBJ2-1
CASRGQTSYNEQFF
TGTGCCAGCAGGGGACAGACCTCCTACAATGAGCAGTTCTTC
>TRBV3-1|NA|NA|TRBJ2-4
CASSQWIGMLAKNIQYF
TGTGCCAGCAGCCAATGGATAGGGATGCTAGCCAAAAACATTCAGTACTTC
>TRBV10-3|few|NA|TRBJ2-1
CAISPRGGGGYNEQFF
TGTGCCATCAGTCCCAGGGGAGGGGGCGGCTACAATGAGCAGTTCTTC
>TRBV20-1|few|NA|TRBJ2-4
CSARVPPGNIQYF
TGCAGTGCTAGAGTCCCGCCGGGAAACATTCAGTACTTC
>TRBV3-1|NA|NA|TRBJ1-2
CASSQNRGSPPIYGYTF
TGTGCCAGCAGCCAAAATAGAGGGAGCCCACCAATCTATGGCTACACCTTC
>TRBV20-1|NA|NA|TRBJ2-5
CSVKDNSKTQYF
TGCAGTGTCAAAGATAACAGTAAGACCCAGTACTTC
>TRBV2|once|NA|TRBJ1-6
CASSDRGDSPLHF
TGTGCCAGCAGTGATCGTGGAGATTCACCCCTCCACTTT
>TRBV12-3/TRBV12-4|NA|NA|TRBJ1-5
CASSRGWGNSNQPQHF
TGTGCCAGCAGTAGGGGTTGGGGGAATAGCAATCAGCCCCAGCATTTT
>TRBV2|many|TRBD2|TRBJ2-7
CASSEGLAGTYEQYF
TGTGCCAGCAGTGAAGGCCTAGCGGGAACCTACGAGCAGTACTTC
>TRBV5-4|NA|NA|TRBJ2-5
CASSPGGGRKETQYF
TGTGCCAGCAGCCCCGGCGGCGGAAGGAAAGAGACCCAGTACTTC
>TRBV12-3/TRBV12-4|once|TRBD1|TRBJ1-4
CASCGTGNEKLFF
TGTGCCAGCTGCGGGACAGGGAATGAAAAACTGTTTTTT
>TRBV7-2|many|TRBD2|TRBJ2-2
CASSLTGGTNTGELFF
TGTGCCAGCAGTCTGACGGGGGGGACGAACACCGGGGAGCTGTTTTTT
>TRBV7-9|few|NA|TRBJ1-1
CASSGGGSAEAFF
TGTGCCAGCAGTGGAGGGGGTAGCGCTGAAGCTTTCTTT
>TRBV25-1|NA|NA|TRBJ2-1
CASSASRANEQFF
TGTGCCAGTAGCGCTTCCAGGGCAAATGAGCAGTTCTTC
>TRBV20-1|few|NA|TRBJ1-4
CSILSSGTNEKLFF
TGCAGCATCCTCTCGAGCGGGACTAATGAAAAACTGTTTTTT
>TRBV20-1|few|TRBD1|TRBJ1-5
CSATDRTYNQPQHF
TGCAGTGCTACGGACAGGACCTACAATCAGCCCCAGCATTTT
>TRBV10-3|few|NA|TRBJ2-1
CAIRASGYNEQFF
TGTGCCATCAGGGCCTCAGGCTACAATGAGCAGTTCTTC
>TRBV6-2/TRBV6-3|few|TRBD2|TRBJ2-1
CASSYSRTSGVNEQFF
TGTGCCAGCAGTTACTCCCGGACTAGCGGGGTCAATGAGCAGTTCTTC
>TRBV7-8|many|NA|TRBJ2-1
CASSLRSRPYNEQFF
TGTGCCAGCAGCTTAAGGTCGAGGCCCTACAATGAGCAGTTCTTC
>TRBV4-1|NA|NA|TRBJ1-3
CASSQGMGRGNTIYF
TGCGCCAGCAGCCAAGGGATGGGCCGAGGAAACACCATATATTTT
>TRBV27|NA|TRBD1|TRBJ2-7
CASRRQGVSYEQYF
TGTGCCAGCAGGAGACAGGGAGTCTCCTACGAGCAGTACTTC
>TRBV7-2|many|NA|TRBJ1-1
CASSLGGGARGTEAFF
TGTGCCAGCAGCTTAGGTGGGGGGGCTCGAGGTACTGAAGCTTTCTTT
>TRBV7-9|many|NA|TRBJ2-1
CASSLFQPSYNEQFF
TGTGCCAGCAGCTTATTTCAACCCTCCTACAATGAGCAGTTCTTC
>TRBV7-2|many|NA|TRBJ1-3
CASSLATVSGNTIYF
TGTGCCAGCAGCTTGGCCACGGTCTCTGGAAACACCATATATTTT
>TRBV20-1|many|NA|TRBJ1-1
CSALGRATEAFF
TGCAGTGCTCTAGGCAGGGCCACTGAAGCTTTCTTT
>TRBV18|few|NA|TRBJ1-4
CASSATGYGYEKLFF
TGTGCCAGCTCAGCCACGGGGTATGGCTACGAAAAACTGTTTTTT
>TRBV4-1|many|TRBD2|TRBJ2-3
CASSRTSGSTDTQYF
TGCGCCAGCAGCCGGACTAGCGGAAGCACAGATACGCAGTATTTT